This entry is about one T cell receptor (beta chain). Antigen: not known. The sample comes from a study of response to subunit inactivated influenza vaccine. The CDR3 contains 12 residues. Germline V CDR1 and CDR2: SGHRS, YFSETQ. The V and J ends lost 3 bases and 6 bases respectively, with 9 bases between them. Study-level findings and limits: The authors suggested that few new T cells are recruited per seasonal influenza vaccination.

MiXCR, run by TCRdb on the RT-PCR reads, gives a single entry per CDR3 protein. The data show about 530,000 distinct CDR3 sequences, about an eighth seen once. The V and J genes are TRBV5-1 and TRBJ1-1, with D maybe TRBD1 (6 bases). The receptor comes from a man in his fifties who received an inactivated influenza vaccine. The sample consisted of PBMCs from blood, taken about 40 days after vaccination. The CDR3 DNA is TGCGCCAGCAGCTCCGGGGGCTCTGAAGCTTTCTTT. Its translation is CASSSGGSEAFF.